This T cell receptor (beta chain) was observed in a study of blood T cell repertoires in COVID-19. This CDR3 has 18 residues. Germline trimming cut 3 bases from V and 1 base from J; bases unmatched to any gene: 8. In germline, CDR1 is SGHAT, CDR2 FQNNGV. Repertoires were generated with immunoSEQ multiplex PCR, while TCRdb's copy carries only in-frame clones and drops some. Of a few hundred thousand clones listed, about 88% are singletons. The TCR was taken from a woman aged 40 to 50 who had recovered from COVID-19. The chain carries TRBV11-2 and TRBJ2-6; 8 bases are a match to TRBD1. The sample was PBMCs or T cells enriched from blood (not recorded which). CDR3 protein: CASSLDRAIKSGANVLTF. The CDR3 DNA sequence: TGTGCCAGCAGCTTGGACAGGGCAATTAAGTCTGGGGCCAACGTCCTGACTTTC. Complete variable domain (other parts from reference TRBV11-2 and TRBJ2-6): EAGVAQSPRYKIIEKRQSVAFWCNPISGHATLYWYQQILGQGPKLLIQFQNNGVVDDSQLPKDRFSAERLKGVDSTLKIQPAKLEDSAVYLCASSLDRAIKSGANVLTFGAGSRLTVL.